What follows are 23 T cell receptor beta chains derived from one specimen sequenced in a study of OX40 agonist ivuxolimab in advanced cancers. Produced via immunoSEQ multiplex PCR; TCRdb's table is partial and in-frame only. The profile shows 65,000 or so clones, approximately 84% of them singletons. Sequenced material: CD4+ or CD8+ T cells sorted from blood, taken in a trial of the OX40 agonist ivuxolimab. Receptors originate from an adult with an advanced solid tumor such as melanoma, head and neck, liver or kidney cancer.

A single count supports this clone. The junction differs from germline at one of its ends, possibly a read error. This chain joins TRBV19 and TRBJ2-6; possible D gene TRBD1, 5 bases. The CDR3 contains 13 residues. CDR1 is LNHDA, CDR2 SQIVND, per germline (reference sequence). The CDR3 DNA follows: TGTGCCAGTAGTATCGTAGGGGACAACGTCCTGACTTTC. Residues: CASSIVGDNVLTF.

The chain recombines TRBV6-1 with TRBJ1-3, with D possibly TRBD1 on 6 matching bases. CDR3 size: 12 residues. Germline values: CDR1 MNHNS, CDR2 SASEGT. The V gene lost 7 bases and the J gene lost 8 bases, with 12 bases spanning the gap. CDR3 region: CASTPGVHTIYF. CDR3 bases: TGTGCCAGCACCCCAGGGGTACACACCATATATTTT.

The chain employs TRBV27 and TRBJ1-2; D not certain. Germline V gene data show CDR1 as MNHEY and CDR2 as SMNVEV (reference sequence). The CDR3 has 15 amino acids. Trimming left V 4 bases short and J 4 bases short, with 16 bases between. The CDR3 here is CASSSDRAGRYGYTF. The CDR3, as DNA: TGTGCCAGCAGTTCCGACCGCGCGGGCCGCTATGGCTACACCTTC.

The chain is built from TRBV12-1 and TRBJ1-1; TRBD1, the D gene given by the table, was not confirmed from the DNA. TRBV12-1 corresponds to a pseudogene. The CDR3 runs to 13 residues. Here the CDR3 DNA reads TGTGCCAGCAGCCTGACACCTAACACTGAAGCTTTCTTT. This codes for CASSLTPNTEAFF.

The chain couples TRBV5-1 to TRBJ2-5; TRBD2 matches at 9 bases. V trimming: 0 bases; J trimming: 5 bases; junction bases outside the gene matches: 2. The CDR3 is 14 amino acids. The germline gives CDR1 SGHRS, CDR2 YFSETQ. The chain's CDR3 is CASSLASGVETQYF. Here the CDR3 DNA reads TGCGCCAGCAGCTTGGCTAGCGGGGTGGAGACCCAGTACTTC.

The sample holds a few counts of this clone. The genes are TRBV4-1 and TRBJ1-2; tentatively, D is TRBD1 (6 bases). V gave up 4 bases and J gave up 8 bases, with 20 bases separating them. Per germline, CDR1 MGHRA and CDR2 YSYEKL. CDR3 length: 15 amino acids. The CDR3 region is CASSPRGGILRGYTF. CDR3 sequence (DNA): TGCGCCAGCAGCCCCCGGGGGGGCATACTGCGCGGCTACACCTTC.

V usage is TRBV7-2 and J usage is TRBJ1-6; the D is unclear. Germline assignment: CDR1 SGHTA and CDR2 FQGNSA. The CDR3 covers 15 residues. V lost 1 base to trimming and J lost 8 bases, with 12 bases between them. Here the CDR3 reads CASSLGSGWDSPLHF. The CDR3, as DNA: TGTGCCAGCAGCTTAGGGAGCGGGTGGGATTCACCCCTCCACTTT. The full variable domain, in which reference TRBV7-2 and TRBJ1-6 provide the parts outside the CDR3, is GAGVSQSPSNKVTEKGKDVELRCDPISGHTALYWYRQSLGQGLEFLIYFQGNSAPDKSGLPSDRFSAERTGGSVSTLTIQRTQQEDSAVYLCASSLGSGWDSPLHFGNGTRLTVT.

The chain joins TRBV7-8 to TRBJ1-4, with 10 bases lining up with TRBD1. The CDR3 is made up of 19 amino acids. The junction had 15 bases not matched to a gene; V was cut back by 5 bases and J by 3 bases. The germline V gene encodes CDR1 SGHVS and CDR2 FQNEAQ. The CDR3, as DNA: TGTGCCAGCAGCCCCGACAGGGGGCCAAGCGTAGACCCTAATGAAAAACTGTTTTTT. This encodes CASSPDRGPSVDPNEKLFF.

This sequence joins TRBV6-5 and TRBJ2-1; D is ambiguous. V lost 5 bases and J lost 6, with 11 bases in between. The CDR3 spans 13 residues. Germline V lookup: CDR1 MNHEY, CDR2 SVGAGI. The CDR3 here is CASSRTVGNEQFF. The CDR3 region has the DNA TGTGCCAGCAGTAGGACCGTTGGCAATGAGCAGTTCTTC.

The V call is TRBV19, the J call TRBJ2-1; TRBD2 aligns across 13 bases. Germline V gene sequence: CDR1 LNHDA, CDR2 SQIVND (reference sequence). This CDR3 spans 15 amino acids. The ends lost 4 bases at V and 6 bases at J; junction bases unmatched: 3. CDR3: CASSRGLAGINEQFF. CDR3 nucleotide sequence: TGTGCCAGTAGTAGGGGACTAGCGGGAATCAATGAGCAGTTCTTC.

Worth noting for this clone: This CDR3 is also generated by other DNA sequences in the sample. V is TRBV9 and J is TRBJ1-2; D gene ambiguous. The CDR3 is 13 amino acids. From germline, CDR1 is SGDLS and CDR2 YYNGEE. Trimming removed 5 bases from V and 8 bases from J, with 16 bases in between. The CDR3 DNA reads TGTGCCAGCAGTCAAGGCCGAGATGTGGGCTACACCTTC. It translates to CASSQGRDVGYTF.

The chain uses TRBV30 and TRBJ1-2; 8 positions match TRBD1. Germline V gives CDR1 GTSNPN, CDR2 SVGIG (reference sequence). The CDR3 length is 11 residues. V was clipped by 3 bases and J by 8 bases; unmatched bases: 2. DNA of the CDR3: TGTGCCTGGAGCGCAGGGGGCGGCTACACCTTC. Translating it yields CAWSAGGGYTF.

This chain joins TRBV9 and TRBJ2-2, with a tentative D call TRBD1 (6 bases). The length of the CDR3 is 15 residues. The V end lost 4 bases, the J end lost 6 bases, and 16 bases lay between the germline ends. Germline CDR1 reads SGDLS; CDR2 reads YYNGEE. For the CDR3, the DNA is TGTGCCAGCAGCAAAACTACAGGGTCCGCCGGGGAGCTGTTTTTT. This translates into CASSKTTGSAGELFF.

The chain recombines TRBV5-4 with TRBJ1-4, with TRBD1 matching over 9 bases. The CDR3 is 14 amino acids. Germline V lookup: CDR1 SGHNT, CDR2 YYREEE (reference sequence). The junction had 5 bases not matched to a gene; V was cut back by 7 bases and J by 4 bases. The CDR3 is CASGRTGDNEKLFF. CDR3 in DNA: TGTGCCAGCGGAAGGACAGGGGATAATGAAAAACTGTTTTTT.

In DNA form, the CDR3 reads TGTGCCAGCAGTTCCTCCGGACAGGGGAACTATGGCTACACCTTC. This codes for CASSSSGQGNYGYTF. This rearrangement joins TRBV6-5 to TRBJ1-2; 9 bases map to TRBD1. Germline V CDR1 and CDR2: MNHEY, SVGAGI. The CDR3 has 15 residues. The J segment lost 2 bases and the V segment lost 4 bases, leaving 5 bases of the junction unmatched.

V usage is TRBV2 and J usage is TRBJ1-3; a possible D gene is TRBD1 (5 bases). V shed 6 bases and J shed 0 bases, with 15 bases lying between them. The CDR3 consists of 16 residues. CDR1 SNHLY and CDR2 FYNNEI come from the germline V gene. The CDR3 nucleotides read TGTGCCAGCAGCGTAGGGGAGTTTAGCTCTGGAAACACCATATATTTT. This gives the protein CASSVGEFSSGNTIYF.

This chain uses TRBV7-9 with TRBJ2-7; no reliable D call. The germline V and J ends were trimmed by 5 bases and 2 bases, with 13 bases remaining between them. The CDR3 is 14 amino acids. Germline V CDR1 and CDR2: SEHNR, FQNEAQ (reference sequence). The CDR3 sequence: CASSARRATYEQYF. CDR3 DNA: TGTGCCAGCAGCGCCCGTCGGGCTACCTACGAGCAGTACTTC. Using reference TRBV7-9 and TRBJ2-7 for the parts outside the CDR3, the full variable domain is DTGVSQNPRHKITKRGQNVTFRCDPISEHNRLYWYRQTLGQGPEFLTYFQNEAQLEKSRLLSDRFSAERPKGSFSTLEIQRTEQGDSAMYLCASSARRATYEQYFGPGTRLTVT.

This clone occurred once. The chain carries TRBV7-9 and TRBJ2-3; no clear D gene. Trimming removed 3 bases from V and 2 bases from J, with 9 bases in between. CDR3 length: 14 amino acids. In germline, CDR1 is SEHNR, CDR2 FQNEAQ (reference sequence). CDR3 residues: CASSFALATDTQYF. DNA of the CDR3: TGTGCCAGCAGCTTTGCTTTGGCCACAGATACGCAGTATTTT.

V gene TRBV5-1 combines with J gene TRBJ2-1; 9 bases line up with TRBD2. Germline CDR1 SGHRS, CDR2 YFSETQ. The CDR3 loop spans 15 amino acids. The J segment lost 8 bases and the V segment lost 4 bases, leaving 10 bases of the junction unmatched. The CDR3 region is CASSAGLAPGDEQFF. Written as DNA, the CDR3 is TGCGCCAGCAGCGCCGGACTAGCGCCTGGGGATGAGCAGTTCTTC.

This chain links TRBV5-4 with TRBJ1-1; D ambiguous. Germline assignment: CDR1 SGHNT and CDR2 YYREEE (reference sequence). The CDR3 is made up of 15 amino acids. V was pared by 0 bases and J by 1 base, with 10 bases between. This chain's CDR3 is CASSLESIGNTEAFF. The CDR3 DNA reads as TGTGCCAGCAGCTTGGAATCTATTGGGAACACTGAAGCTTTCTTT. The whole variable domain, remainder taken from reference TRBV5-4 and TRBJ1-1, is ETGVTQSPTHLIKTRGQQVTLRCSSQSGHNTVSWYQQALGQGPQFIFQYYREEENGRGNFPPRFSGLQFPNYSSELNVNALELDDSALYLCASSLESIGNTEAFFGQGTRLTVV.

The gene calls are TRBV11-3 and TRBJ2-2, with 10 positions matching TRBD2. Germline CDR1 is SGHNT and CDR2 is YENEEA. The CDR3 loop spans 18 amino acids. V shed 3 bases, J shed 7 bases, and the junction held 14 bases outside the gene matches. CDR3 in DNA: TGTGCCAGCAGCTTTTTGCTCTCCTCTAGCGGGAGTGGCGGGGAGCTGTTTTTT. It yields the protein CASSFLLSSSGSGGELFF.

This clone came up once. V is TRBV18 and J is TRBJ1-2, with 9 bases aligning to TRBD1. With 2 bases clipped from V and 2 bases from J, the junction kept 9 bases outside the gene matches. CDR1 is KGHSH and CDR2 is LQKENI in the germline V gene. The CDR3 is 17 amino acids. Here the CDR3 DNA reads TGTGCCAGCTCACCAGTGGATACAGGGGGCGCCAACTATGGCTACACCTTC. Its protein is CASSPVDTGGANYGYTF.

This clone appeared a single time. The V call is TRBV2, the J call TRBJ2-1; D call uncertain. Germline V lookup: CDR1 SNHLY, CDR2 FYNNEI. CDR3 length: 13 amino acids. The ends were cut back, 6 bases at V and 6 bases at J, with 12 bases in the middle. Here the CDR3 reads CASRFAESNEQFF. The CDR3 DNA reads TGTGCCAGCAGGTTCGCGGAGTCCAATGAGCAGTTCTTC.